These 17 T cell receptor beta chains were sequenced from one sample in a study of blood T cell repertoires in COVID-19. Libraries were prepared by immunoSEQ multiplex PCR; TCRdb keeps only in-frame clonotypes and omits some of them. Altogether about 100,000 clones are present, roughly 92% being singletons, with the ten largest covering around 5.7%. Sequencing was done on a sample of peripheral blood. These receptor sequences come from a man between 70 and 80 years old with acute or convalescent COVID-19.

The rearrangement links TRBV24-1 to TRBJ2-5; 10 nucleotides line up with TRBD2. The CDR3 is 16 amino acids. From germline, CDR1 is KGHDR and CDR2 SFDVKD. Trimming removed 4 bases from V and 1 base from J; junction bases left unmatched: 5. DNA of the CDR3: TGTGCCACCAGTGAGTCAGGACTAGCGGTCCAAGAGACCCAGTACTTC. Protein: CATSESGLAVQETQYF.

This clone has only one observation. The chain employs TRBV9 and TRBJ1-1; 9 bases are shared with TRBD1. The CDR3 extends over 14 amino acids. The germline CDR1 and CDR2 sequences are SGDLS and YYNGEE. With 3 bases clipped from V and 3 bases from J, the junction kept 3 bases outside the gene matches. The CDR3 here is CASSGQGGYTEAFF. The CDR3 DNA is TGTGCCAGCAGCGGACAGGGGGGGTACACTGAAGCTTTCTTT.

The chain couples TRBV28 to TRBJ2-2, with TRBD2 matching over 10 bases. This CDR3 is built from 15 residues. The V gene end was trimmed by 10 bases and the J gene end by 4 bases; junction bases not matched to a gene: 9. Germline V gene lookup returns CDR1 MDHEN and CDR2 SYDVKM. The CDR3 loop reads CATVKAGGLTGELFF. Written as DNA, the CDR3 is TGTGCCACCGTGAAAGCGGGAGGGCTCACCGGGGAGCTGTTTTTT.

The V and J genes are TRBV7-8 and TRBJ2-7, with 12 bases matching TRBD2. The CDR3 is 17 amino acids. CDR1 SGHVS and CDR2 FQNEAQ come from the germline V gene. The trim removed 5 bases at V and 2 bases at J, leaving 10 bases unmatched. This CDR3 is CASSPPPGLAGPYEQYF. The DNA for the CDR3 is TGTGCCAGCAGCCCCCCCCCGGGACTAGCGGGCCCCTACGAGCAGTACTTC.

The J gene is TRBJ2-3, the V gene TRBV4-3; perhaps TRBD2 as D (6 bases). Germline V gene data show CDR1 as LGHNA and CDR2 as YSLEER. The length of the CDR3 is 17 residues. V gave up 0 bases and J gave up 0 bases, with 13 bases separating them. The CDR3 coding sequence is TGCGCCAGCAGCCAAGATCGGGGAGGAACTAGCACAGATACGCAGTATTTT. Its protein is CASSQDRGGTSTDTQYF.

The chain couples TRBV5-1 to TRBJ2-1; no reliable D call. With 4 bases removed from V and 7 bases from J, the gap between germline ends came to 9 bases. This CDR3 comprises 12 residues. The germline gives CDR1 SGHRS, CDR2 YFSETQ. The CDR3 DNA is TGCGCCAGCAGCCTATCGTTAAATGAGCAGTTCTTC. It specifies CASSLSLNEQFF.

CDR3 coding DNA: TGTGCCTGGAGTGTCCTACGGGAGTGTAATGAGCAGTTCTTC. Translating gives CAWSVLRECNEQFF. The rearrangement joins TRBV30 to TRBJ2-1; D is possibly TRBD2 (6 bases). Germline CDR1 GTSNPN, CDR2 SVGIG (reference sequence). There are 14 residues in the CDR3. Trimming took off 0 bases at V and 7 bases at J, with 13 bases between the two ends.

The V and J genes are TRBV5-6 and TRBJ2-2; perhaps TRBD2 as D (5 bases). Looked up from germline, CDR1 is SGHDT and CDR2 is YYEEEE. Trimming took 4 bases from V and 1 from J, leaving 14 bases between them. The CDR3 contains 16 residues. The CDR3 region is CASSPAGRRNTGELFF. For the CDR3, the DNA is TGTGCCAGCAGCCCCGCGGGTAGGAGGAACACCGGGGAGCTGTTTTTT.

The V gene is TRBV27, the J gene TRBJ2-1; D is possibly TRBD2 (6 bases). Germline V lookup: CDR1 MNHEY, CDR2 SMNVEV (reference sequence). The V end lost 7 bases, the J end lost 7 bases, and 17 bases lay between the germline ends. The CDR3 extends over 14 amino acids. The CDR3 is CASMRRDTGNEQFF. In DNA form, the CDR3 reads TGTGCCAGCATGAGGCGGGATACGGGGAATGAGCAGTTCTTC.

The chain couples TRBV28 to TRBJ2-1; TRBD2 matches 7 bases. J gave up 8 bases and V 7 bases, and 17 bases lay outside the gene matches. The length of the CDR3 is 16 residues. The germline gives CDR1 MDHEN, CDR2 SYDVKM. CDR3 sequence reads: CASTSPGTNPEDEQFF. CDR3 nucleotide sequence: TGTGCCAGCACCTCACCCGGGACTAACCCTGAGGATGAGCAGTTCTTC.

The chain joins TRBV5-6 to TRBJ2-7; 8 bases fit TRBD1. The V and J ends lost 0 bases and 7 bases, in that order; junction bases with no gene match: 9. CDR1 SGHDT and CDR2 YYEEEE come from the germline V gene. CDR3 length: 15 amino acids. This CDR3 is CASSLGGTGFREQYF. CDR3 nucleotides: TGTGCCAGCAGCTTGGGGGGGACAGGTTTTCGTGAGCAGTACTTC.

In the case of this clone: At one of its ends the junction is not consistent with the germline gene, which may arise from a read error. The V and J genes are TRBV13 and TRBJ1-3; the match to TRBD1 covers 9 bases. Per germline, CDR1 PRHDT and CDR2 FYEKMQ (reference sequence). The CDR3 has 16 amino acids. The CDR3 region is CASSLGVGQGGNTIYF. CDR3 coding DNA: TGTGCCAGCAGCCTAGGAGTGGGACAGGGTGGAAACACCATATATTTT.

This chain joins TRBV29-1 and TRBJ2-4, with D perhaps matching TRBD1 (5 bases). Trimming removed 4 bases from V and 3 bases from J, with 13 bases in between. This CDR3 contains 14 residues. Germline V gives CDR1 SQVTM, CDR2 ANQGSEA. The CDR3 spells CSVARPGFKNIQYF. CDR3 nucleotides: TGCAGCGTTGCCCGTCCAGGGTTCAAAAACATTCAGTACTTC. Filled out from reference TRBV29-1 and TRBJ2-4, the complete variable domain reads SAVISQKPSRDICQRGTSLTIQCQVDSQVTMMFWYRQQPGQSLTLIATANQGSEATYESGFVIDKFPISRPNLTFSTLTVSNMSPEDSSIYLCSVARPGFKNIQYFGAGTRLSVL.

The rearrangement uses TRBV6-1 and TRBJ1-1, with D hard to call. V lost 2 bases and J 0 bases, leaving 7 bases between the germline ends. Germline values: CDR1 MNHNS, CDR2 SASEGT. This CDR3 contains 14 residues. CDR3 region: CASSEYQVNTEAFF. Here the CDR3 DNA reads TGTGCCAGCAGTGAATATCAGGTGAACACTGAAGCTTTCTTT.

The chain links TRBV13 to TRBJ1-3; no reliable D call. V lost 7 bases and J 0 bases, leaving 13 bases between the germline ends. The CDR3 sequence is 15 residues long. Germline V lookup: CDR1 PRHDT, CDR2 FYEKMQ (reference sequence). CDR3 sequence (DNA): TGTGCCAGCACCAGTCACGCAAGCTCTGGAAACACCATATATTTT. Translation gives CASTSHASSGNTIYF. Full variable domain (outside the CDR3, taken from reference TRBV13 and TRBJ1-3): AAGVIQSPRHLIKEKRETATLKCYPIPRHDTVYWYQQGPGQDPQFLISFYEKMQSDKGSIPDRFSAQQFSDYHSELNMSSLELGDSALYFCASTSHASSGNTIYFGEGSWLTVV.

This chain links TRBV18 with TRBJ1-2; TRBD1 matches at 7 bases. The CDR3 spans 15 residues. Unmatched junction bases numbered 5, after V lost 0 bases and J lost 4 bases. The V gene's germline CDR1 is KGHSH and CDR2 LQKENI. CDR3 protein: CASSPPASGGYGYTF. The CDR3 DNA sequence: TGTGCCAGCTCACCACCTGCCTCAGGGGGCTATGGCTACACCTTC.

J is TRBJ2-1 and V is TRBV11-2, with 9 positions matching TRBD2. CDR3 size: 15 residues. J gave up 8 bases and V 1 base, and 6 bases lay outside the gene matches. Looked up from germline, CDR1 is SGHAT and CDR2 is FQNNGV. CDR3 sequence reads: CASSLGGGGAYEQFF. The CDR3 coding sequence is TGTGCCAGCAGCTTAGGTGGCGGGGGGGCCTATGAGCAGTTCTTC.